These 14 T cell receptor beta chains came from one sample sequenced in a study of blood T cells in healthy people across ages. A second 7 to 11 cycle PCR used barcoded and J-beta primers. Each CDR3 protein is one row after TCRdb ran MiXCR on the 5' RACE reads. The table includes hundreds of thousands of distinct CDR3 sequences, 27% detected once. The sample comprised blood. These receptors originate from a woman in her 70s in good health.

The rearrangement links TRBV12-3 or TRBV12-4 to TRBJ1-4, with D possibly being TRBD1 (6 bases). V gave up 5 bases and J gave up 1 base, with 11 bases separating them. The CDR3 runs 15 residues. Here the CDR3 reads CASSAAGVTNEKLFF. The CDR3 bases are TGTGCCAGCAGTGCGGCAGGGGTAACTAATGAAAAACTGTTTTTT.

V and J are TRBV20-1 and TRBJ2-5, with TRBD2 identical over 8 bases. This CDR3 has 13 amino acids. J gave up 5 bases and V 7 bases, and 9 bases lay outside the gene matches. Germline CDR1 and CDR2: DFQATT and SNEGSKA (reference sequence). CDR3 in DNA: TGCAGTGTTCCCGGGAGGGCCGGCGAGACCCAGTACTTC. It codes for CSVPGRAGETQYF.

This clonotype was counted a few times. Here the CDR3 DNA reads TGTGCCAGCAGTTTCTCGGGGGAGGGCACAGATACGCAGTATTTT. Protein product: CASSFSGEGTDTQYF. V usage is TRBV28 and J usage is TRBJ2-3; perhaps TRBD2 as D (6 bases). In germline, CDR1 is MDHEN, CDR2 SYDVKM. V was pared by 3 bases and J by 1 base, with 11 bases between. The CDR3 extends over 15 amino acids. The whole variable domain, filled in from reference TRBV28 and TRBJ2-3, reads DVKVTQSSRYLVKRTGEKVFLECVQDMDHENMFWYRQDPGLGLRLIYFSYDVKMKEKGDIPEGYSVSREKKERFSLILESASTNQTSMYLCASSFSGEGTDTQYFGPGTRLTVL.

The rearrangement joins TRBV18 to TRBJ2-5; D might be TRBD2 (6 bases). The CDR3 totals 13 residues. Deletions cut 3 bases from V and 5 bases from J, with 10 bases between. Germline assignment: CDR1 KGHSH and CDR2 LQKENI. CDR3 sequence (DNA): TGTGCCAGCTCACCCGCGGGACTGGAGACCCAGTACTTC. It is translated as CASSPAGLETQYF.

As to this clonotype: A read error is likely, as this CDR3 ends without the conserved phenylalanine or tryptophan. The chain employs TRBV4-2 and TRBJ2-1; TRBD1 agrees at 9 bases. Germline trimming cut 1 base from V and 6 bases from J; bases unmatched to any gene: 4. CDR1 and CDR2 from the germline V gene are LGHNA and YNFKEQ. CDR3 length equals 15 residues. CDR3 nucleotides: TGTGCCAGCAGCCAAGGGACAGGGGCAGGCAATGAGCAGTTCTTG. It translates to CASSQGTGAGNEQFL.

Points on this clonotype: At one end, the junction sequence differs from germline, possibly due to a read error. This rearrangement joins TRBV18 to TRBJ1-1; 8 bases line up with TRBD1. Germline V gene data show CDR1 as KGHSH and CDR2 as LQKENI. This CDR3 comprises 12 residues. CDR3 protein: CASSPGQGSALF. In DNA form, the CDR3 reads TGTGCCAGCTCACCCGGACAGGGATCAGCTCTCTTT.

This chain links TRBV3-1 with TRBJ1-5; D unresolved. The V gene's germline CDR1 is LGHDT and CDR2 YNNKEL (reference sequence). V was trimmed by 5 bases and J by 7 bases, leaving 12 bases between them. The CDR3 is 13 amino acids. The CDR3 reads CASSNTPRQPQHF. In nucleotides, the CDR3 is TGTGCCAGCAGCAACACCCCCAGGCAGCCCCAGCATTTT.

The table lists this clonotype with a few counts. This rearrangement joins TRBV20-1 to TRBJ2-4, with D perhaps matching TRBD2 (6 bases). Germline-derived CDR1 and CDR2 are DFQATT and SNEGSKA (reference sequence). CDR3 length: 13 residues. The V end was cut by 1 base, the J end by 12 bases, with 16 bases between. In nucleotides, the CDR3 is TGCAGTGCTAGAGTTACCGGGACTTGGCATCAGTACTTC. Translation: CSARVTGTWHQYF.

The V and J genes are TRBV11-1 and TRBJ1-1, with D unresolved. This CDR3 region has 20 residues. V was shortened by 5 bases and J by 3 bases, with 31 bases between the two germline ends. CDR1 is SGHAT and CDR2 is FQDESV in the germline V gene (reference sequence). CDR3 DNA: TGTGCCAGCAGCATCCCCAACAGCCGCCAGGTCAAAGTTGGGTACACTGAAGCTTTCTTT. Translated: CASSIPNSRQVKVGYTEAFF.

This clonotype has more than one count but fewer than ten. The J gene is TRBJ1-2, the V gene TRBV21-1; TRBD1 is taken as the D call from the table, unchecked against the DNA. TRBV21-1 is flagged as a pseudogene. The length of the CDR3 is 15 residues. CDR3 nucleotides: TGTGCCAGCCTTGGGGGGGCCCATTCTAACTATGGCTACACCTTC. This codes for CASLGGAHSNYGYTF.

With regard to this clonotype: As the CDR3 is not closed by the conserved phenylalanine or tryptophan, this likely results from a read error. This chain uses TRBV20-1 with TRBJ2-3; D remains ambiguous. Germline lookup yields CDR1 DFQATT and CDR2 SNEGSKA (reference sequence). The CDR3 has 12 amino acids. The V and J ends lost 2 bases and 0 bases respectively, with 3 bases between them. CDR3 sequence reads: CSARQSTDTQYL. CDR3 bases: TGCAGTGCTAGACAGAGCACAGATACGCAGTATCTT.

This clonotype occurred a few times. The chain is built from TRBV20-1 and TRBJ2-1; D unresolved. The CDR3 loop spans 14 amino acids. The germline CDR1 and CDR2 sequences are DFQATT and SNEGSKA (reference sequence). Trimming removed 1 base at V and 6 bases at J, with 13 bases between. The CDR3: CSARAGKGRNEQFF. The CDR3 DNA is TGCAGTGCTAGAGCTGGAAAGGGTCGCAATGAGCAGTTCTTC.

CDR3 in amino acids: CATSRDATKGMNTEAFF. The CDR3 nucleotides read TGTGCCACCAGCAGAGACGCAACAAAGGGGATGAACACTGAAGCTTTCTTT. The chain is built from TRBV15 and TRBJ1-1, with a tentative D call TRBD1 (5 bases). This CDR3 spans 17 amino acids. V was clipped by 0 bases and J by 0 bases, with 14 bases between them. Germline CDR1 is LNHNV and CDR2 is YYDKDF (reference sequence).

This clonotype was seen a few times. A junction boundary mismatches the germline segment, possibly from a read error. The V call is TRBV28, the J call TRBJ2-5; 14 nucleotides match TRBD2. The CDR3 runs 20 residues. The germline V gene has CDR1 MDHEN and CDR2 SYDVKM. CDR3 nucleotide sequence: TGTGCCAGCAATTTATCCCTGACGGGGGCCGGGACTAGCGGGAGTATAGAGCAGTACTTC. This encodes CASNLSLTGAGTSGSIEQYF.